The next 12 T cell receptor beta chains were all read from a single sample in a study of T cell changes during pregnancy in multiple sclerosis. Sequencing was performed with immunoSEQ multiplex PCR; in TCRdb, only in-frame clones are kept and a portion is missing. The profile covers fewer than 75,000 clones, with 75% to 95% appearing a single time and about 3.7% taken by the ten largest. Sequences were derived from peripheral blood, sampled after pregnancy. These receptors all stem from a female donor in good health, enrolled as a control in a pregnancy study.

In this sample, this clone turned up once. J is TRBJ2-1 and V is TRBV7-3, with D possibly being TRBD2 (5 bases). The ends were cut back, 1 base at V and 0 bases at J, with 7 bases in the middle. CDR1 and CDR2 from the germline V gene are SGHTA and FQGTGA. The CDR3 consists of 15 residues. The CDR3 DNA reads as TGTGCCAGCAGCTTAAGCGGAGGCTCCTACAATGAGCAGTTCTTC. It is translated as CASSLSGGSYNEQFF.

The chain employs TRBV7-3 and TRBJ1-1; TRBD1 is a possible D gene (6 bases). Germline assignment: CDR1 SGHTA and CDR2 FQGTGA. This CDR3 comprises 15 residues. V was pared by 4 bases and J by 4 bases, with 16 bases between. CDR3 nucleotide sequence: TGTGCCAGCAGCTCGTTAGGGGGATCTACCACTGAAGCTTTCTTT. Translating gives CASSSLGGSTTEAFF.

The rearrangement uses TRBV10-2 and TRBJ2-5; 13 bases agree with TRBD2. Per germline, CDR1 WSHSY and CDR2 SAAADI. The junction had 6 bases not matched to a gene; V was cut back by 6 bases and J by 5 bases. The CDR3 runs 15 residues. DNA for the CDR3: TGCGCCAGCAGACCCGGACTAGCGGGAGTGGAGACCCAGTACTTC. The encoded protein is CASRPGLAGVETQYF.

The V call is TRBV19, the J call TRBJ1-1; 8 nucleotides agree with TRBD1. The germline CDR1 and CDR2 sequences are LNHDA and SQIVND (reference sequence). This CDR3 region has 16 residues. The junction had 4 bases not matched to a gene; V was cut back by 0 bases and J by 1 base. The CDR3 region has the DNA TGTGCCAGTAGTATAGACCCTACAGGGGGGAACACTGAAGCTTTCTTT. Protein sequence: CASSIDPTGGNTEAFF.

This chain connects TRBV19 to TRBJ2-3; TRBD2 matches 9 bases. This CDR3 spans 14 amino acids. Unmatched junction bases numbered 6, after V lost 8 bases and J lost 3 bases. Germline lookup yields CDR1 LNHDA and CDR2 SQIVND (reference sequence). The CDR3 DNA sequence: TGTGCCAGTGGTAGCGGGAGAGATACAGATACGCAGTATTTT. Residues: CASGSGRDTDTQYF.

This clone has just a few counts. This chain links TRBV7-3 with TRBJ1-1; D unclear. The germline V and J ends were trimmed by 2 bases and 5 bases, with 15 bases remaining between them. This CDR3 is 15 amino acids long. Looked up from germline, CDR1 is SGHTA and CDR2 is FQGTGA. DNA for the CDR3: TGTGCCAGCAGCTTACCGGGCTTAGGAGGGACTGAAGCTTTCTTT. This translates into CASSLPGLGGTEAFF.

The chain's CDR3 is CASSPGGEVDTQYF. The CDR3 DNA reads as TGTGCCAGTAGTCCAGGGGGTGAAGTAGATACGCAGTATTTT. This sequence joins TRBV19 and TRBJ2-3, with 7 bases identical to TRBD1. The CDR3 extends over 14 amino acids. Trimming cost V 5 bases and J 5 bases; bases outside gene matches: 7. The germline V gene encodes CDR1 LNHDA and CDR2 SQIVND (reference sequence). The full variable domain, rest sourced from reference TRBV19 and TRBJ2-3, is DGGITQSPKYLFRKEGQNVTLSCEQNLNHDAMYWYRQDPGQGLRLIYYSQIVNDFQKGDIAEGYSVSREKKESFPLTVTSAQKNPTAFYLCASSPGGEVDTQYFGPGTRLTVL.

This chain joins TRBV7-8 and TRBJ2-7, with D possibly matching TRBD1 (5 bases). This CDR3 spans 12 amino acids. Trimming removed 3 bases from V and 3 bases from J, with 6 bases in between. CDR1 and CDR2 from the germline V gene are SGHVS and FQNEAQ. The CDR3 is CASSLGRYEQYF. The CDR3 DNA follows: TGTGCCAGCAGCTTGGGGCGCTACGAGCAGTACTTC. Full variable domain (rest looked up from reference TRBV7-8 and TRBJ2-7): GAGVSQSPRYKVAKRGQDVALRCDPISGHVSLFWYQQALGQGPEFLTYFQNEAQLDKSGLPSDRFFAERPEGSVSTLKIQRTQQEDSAVYLCASSLGRYEQYFGPGTRLTVT.

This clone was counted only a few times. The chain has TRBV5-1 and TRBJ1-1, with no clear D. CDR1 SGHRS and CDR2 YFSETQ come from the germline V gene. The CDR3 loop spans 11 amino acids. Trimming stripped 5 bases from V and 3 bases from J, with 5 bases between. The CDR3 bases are TGCGCCAGCAGGTCTTACACTGAAGCTTTCTTT. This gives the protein CASRSYTEAFF.

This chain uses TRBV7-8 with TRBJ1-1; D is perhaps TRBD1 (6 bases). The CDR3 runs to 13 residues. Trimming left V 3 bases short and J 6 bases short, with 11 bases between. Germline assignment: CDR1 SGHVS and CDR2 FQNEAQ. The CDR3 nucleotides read TGTGCCAGCAGCTTCGGACAGATGGCTGAAGCTTTCTTT. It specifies CASSFGQMAEAFF.

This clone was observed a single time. The CDR3 DNA reads as TGTGCCATCAGTGATAAGGGGATGAACACTGAAGCTTTCTTT. This translates into CAISDKGMNTEAFF. The gene calls are TRBV10-3 and TRBJ1-1, with D perhaps matching TRBD1 (5 bases). Germline CDR1 and CDR2: ENHRY and SYGVKD. This CDR3 comprises 14 residues. Deletions cut 3 bases from V and 0 bases from J, with 8 bases between.

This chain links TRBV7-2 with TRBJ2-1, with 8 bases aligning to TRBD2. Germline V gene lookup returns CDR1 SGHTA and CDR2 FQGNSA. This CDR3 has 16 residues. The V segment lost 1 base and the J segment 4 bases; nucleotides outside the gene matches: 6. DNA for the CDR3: TGTGCCAGCAGCTTAGAGTGGGTAGCGGGGTACAATGAGCAGTTCTTC. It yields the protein CASSLEWVAGYNEQFF.